Listed below are T cell receptor beta chains from one sample, sequenced in a study of T cells after yellow fever vaccination. TCRdb reprocessed the 5' RACE reads via MiXCR and lists one record per CDR3 protein. The sample lists 200,000 to 300,000 distinct CDR3 sequences; 3.6% were seen once. The starting material was PBMCs, obtained 15 days after the yellow fever booster vaccination. The receptor set was obtained from a man aged 18-30 years who received the YFV17D yellow fever vaccine. The CDR3 runs from the conserved cysteine through the conserved F or W.

V gene,J gene,CDR3 protein
TRBV4-1,TRBJ1-2,CASSIKAGIGYGYTF
TRBV4-2,TRBJ1-2,CASSQDPQGAGGYTF
TRBV12-3/TRBV12-4,TRBJ1-5,CASSSRREGSNQPQHF
TRBV18,TRBJ2-1,CASSPPLLHRVSSYNEQFF
TRBV7-2,TRBJ2-2,CASRKAGGRTGELFF
TRBV7-2,TRBJ1-5,CASSAGSWSNQPQHF
TRBV5-1,TRBJ2-3,CASRDSRRDTQYF
TRBV4-3,TRBJ2-5,CASSQHAQETQYF
TRBV20-1,TRBJ2-3,CSARELAGGKDTQYF
TRBV12-3/TRBV12-4,TRBJ2-4,CASRLGELTAKNIQYF
TRBV12-3/TRBV12-4,TRBJ2-1,CASSIGTGAYNEQFF
TRBV11-2,TRBJ1-1,CASSLSGEYTEAFF
TRBV20-1,TRBJ2-3,CSARLAGGRMDTQYF
TRBV7-2,TRBJ1-5,CASSLLRQPQHF
TRBV20-1,TRBJ2-3,CSAQETGGADTQYF
TRBV10-3,TRBJ1-5,CAIRDDRETDNQPQHF
TRBV5-4,TRBJ2-1,CASSLPNNEQFF
TRBV14,TRBJ1-2,CASSQDRGLTGYTF
TRBV4-1,TRBJ1-4,CASSHPTGGNEKLFF
TRBV4-3,TRBJ1-5,CASSQDQGIGPQHF
TRBV6-2/TRBV6-3,TRBJ1-5,CASSYSKGGNQPQHF
TRBV5-6,TRBJ2-3,CASSSGQGATDTQYF
TRBV15,TRBJ1-2,CATSRARDHIEGYTF
TRBV7-2,TRBJ2-5,CASSIDQETQYF
TRBV5-1,TRBJ2-2,CASSPLAGGNTGELFF
TRBV12-3/TRBV12-4,TRBJ1-4,CASTPGQRGEKLFF
TRBV7-2,TRBJ2-7,CASATTPSSYEQYF
TRBV12-3/TRBV12-4,TRBJ1-1,CASSLSGGTEAFF
TRBV4-1,TRBJ2-3,CASSQDQLAGGITDTQYF
TRBV7-2,TRBJ2-1,CASSEGPGGEQFF
TRBV7-9,TRBJ2-5,CASSLVAKTGQETQYF
TRBV27,TRBJ1-5,CASSPWGGAIRGNQPQHF
TRBV3-1,TRBJ2-7,CASSQDSGSSYEQYF
TRBV11-2,TRBJ1-2,CASSLDLSGYTF
TRBV12-3/TRBV12-4,TRBJ1-1,CASSPRVGDGSEAFF
TRBV27,TRBJ2-7,CASSLSPGPSYEQYF
TRBV5-1,TRBJ2-1,CASSYRDYRSYNEQFF
TRBV30,TRBJ1-1,CAWSAQGGKAFF
TRBV5-1,TRBJ2-7,CASSLVIYEQYF
TRBV5-5,TRBJ1-5,CASSPGGGRPQHF
TRBV6-5,TRBJ2-1,CASTSSYLEEGDNEQFF
TRBV12-3/TRBV12-4,TRBJ1-1,CASSLVKDTEAFF
TRBV5-1,TRBJ2-7,CASSLASSGQGHEQYF
TRBV6-5,TRBJ2-3,CASSYGTSGGGPRADTQYF
TRBV5-1,TRBJ2-1,CASSPDRVGNEQFF
TRBV12-3/TRBV12-4,TRBJ1-4,CASSPSLTNEKLFF
TRBV7-2,TRBJ1-2,CASSLVDPIPFYGYTF
TRBV12-3/TRBV12-4,TRBJ2-1,CASSLQLGEQFF
TRBV30,TRBJ1-6,CAWNVLINSPLHF
TRBV5-8,TRBJ2-1,CASSFGLGSSYNEQFF
TRBV7-3,TRBJ2-3,CASGSGQSTDTQYF
TRBV5-1,TRBJ2-5,CASSLDPGFGQETQYF
TRBV5-5,TRBJ1-5,CASSFESGTAQHF
TRBV5-1,TRBJ1-1,CASSLAGDREAFF
TRBV4-3,TRBJ2-3,CASSQDLGTIRGPDTQYF
TRBV6-2/TRBV6-3,TRBJ2-3,CASSYGWLDTQYF